Listed below are T cell receptor beta chains from one sample, sequenced in a study of blood T cell repertoires in COVID-19. Assay: immunoSEQ multiplex PCR; the TCRdb copy retains only in-frame clones and omits some. The data show approximately 85,000 clones, 86% seen once. Material for sequencing was peripheral blood. These receptors were obtained from a man aged 50-59 years with active or convalescent COVID-19. The CDR3 runs from the conserved cysteine through the conserved F or W. A D gene is named only where the DNA matches it firmly. Only some rows state a clone size, as once, few, many or a class for expanded clones.

J: TRBJ2-5; size: medium-sized; V: TRBV13; D: TRBD1; DNA: TGTGCCAGCAAACACAGGGGGCACGGATCGGAAAAGACCCAGTACTTC; CDR3: CASKHRGHGSEKTQYF
J: TRBJ2-7; size: .; V: TRBV12-3/TRBV12-4; D: .; DNA: TGTGCCAGCAGTTTAATTCCGGCCTACGAGCAGTACTTC; CDR3: CASSLIPAYEQYF
J: TRBJ2-1; size: .; V: TRBV10-1; D: .; DNA: TGCGCCAGCAGTGAGACCGGGGGTTCCTACAATGAGCAGTTCTTC; CDR3: CASSETGGSYNEQFF
J: TRBJ1-6; size: few; V: TRBV6-5; D: .; DNA: TGTGCCAGCAGTTCCCCACAGGGTATCTATAATTCACCCCTCCACTTT; CDR3: CASSSPQGIYNSPLHF
J: TRBJ2-7; size: .; V: TRBV6-5; D: .; DNA: TGTGCCAGCAGTTACTCGGGGGTCGGGCAGGGGCTCGAGCAGTACTTC; CDR3: CASSYSGVGQGLEQYF
J: TRBJ1-4; size: few; V: TRBV7-9; D: .; DNA: TGTGCCAGCAGCCGAGGGCGAGGAACCCTTGAAAAACTGTTTTTT; CDR3: CASSRGRGTLEKLFF
J: TRBJ1-1; size: .; V: TRBV5-1; D: TRBD1; DNA: TGCGCCAGCAGCTCCGGGACAGGGAACACTGAAGCTTTCTTT; CDR3: CASSSGTGNTEAFF
J: TRBJ1-2; size: .; V: TRBV10-1; D: .; DNA: TGCGCCAGCAGTGAGTCTGGGGGGGCTTTAGCTAACTATGGCTACACCTTC; CDR3: CASSESGGALANYGYTF
J: TRBJ1-2; size: .; V: TRBV12-3/TRBV12-4; D: .; DNA: TGTGCCAGCGGGGACTCGCACTACTATGGCTACACCTTC; CDR3: CASGDSHYYGYTF
J: TRBJ2-7; size: .; V: TRBV2; D: .; DNA: TGTGCCAGCAGTGCCCGGGGAACCTACGAGCAGTACTTC; CDR3: CASSARGTYEQYF
J: TRBJ1-3; size: .; V: TRBV6-1; D: TRBD1; DNA: TGTGCCAGCAGTGATCCCGGGACAGCTAGAAACACCATATATTTT; CDR3: CASSDPGTARNTIYF
J: TRBJ1-1; size: .; V: TRBV7-8; D: TRBD1; DNA: TGTGCCAGCAGCTACGTCGGGGACAGGGTCACTGAAGCTTTCTTT; CDR3: CASSYVGDRVTEAFF
J: TRBJ1-4; size: .; V: TRBV2; D: .; DNA: TGTGCCAGCAGTGGTAGATCTCGGGCAACTAATGAAAAACTGTTTTTT; CDR3: CASSGRSRATNEKLFF
J: TRBJ2-3; size: .; V: TRBV4-3; D: TRBD2; DNA: TGCGCCAGCAGCCAAGATCTTGCGGGGGGCCCTAGCACAGATACGCAGTATTTT; CDR3: CASSQDLAGGPSTDTQYF
J: TRBJ2-3; size: .; V: TRBV30; D: .; DNA: TGTGCCTGGAGTGTTATCGAGGGTCCGGGAGATACGCAGTATTTT; CDR3: CAWSVIEGPGDTQYF
J: TRBJ1-6; size: .; V: TRBV24-1; D: .; DNA: TGTGCCACCAGTGAGTTCAGTAATTCACCCCTCCACTTT; CDR3: CATSEFSNSPLHF
J: TRBJ1-2; size: .; V: TRBV24-1; D: .; DNA: TGTGCCACCAGTGAACCTACAGGGGGCTACACCTTC; CDR3: CATSEPTGGYTF
J: TRBJ1-5; size: once; V: TRBV14; D: .; DNA: TGTGCCAGCAGCGGACAGCCAAATCAGCCCCAGCATTTT; CDR3: CASSGQPNQPQHF
J: TRBJ2-2; size: .; V: TRBV5-4; D: TRBD1; DNA: TGTGCCAGCAGCTTGGGGGGACAGGGGGCAATCACCGGGGAGCTGTTTTTT; CDR3: CASSLGGQGAITGELFF
J: TRBJ1-2; size: .; V: TRBV18; D: .; DNA: TGTGCCAGCTCACCACCGGGAGGAATCTATGGCTACACCTTC; CDR3: CASSPPGGIYGYTF
J: TRBJ2-5; size: .; V: TRBV6-2/TRBV6-3; D: TRBD2; DNA: TGTGCCAGCAGTTACGGGGGACTAGCGTCCCAGTACTTC; CDR3: CASSYGGLASQYF
J: TRBJ2-3; size: .; V: TRBV5-1; D: TRBD2; DNA: TGCGCCAGCAGCCTCAAAACTAGCGGGGGAAGCACAGATACGCAGTATTTT; CDR3: CASSLKTSGGSTDTQYF
J: TRBJ1-2; size: .; V: TRBV30; D: TRBD1; DNA: TGTGCCTGGAGCCTCGACAGGGGAAACTATGGCTACACCTTC; CDR3: CAWSLDRGNYGYTF
J: TRBJ2-1; size: .; V: TRBV13; D: TRBD2; DNA: TGTGCCAGCAGCTTAGTGTTTCCTAGCGGAGGCTGGGATGAGCAGTTCTTC; CDR3: CASSLVFPSGGWDEQFF
J: TRBJ1-4; size: .; V: TRBV21-1; D: .; DNA: TGTGCCAGCGGACGGGACAGACTTACAAATGAAAAACTGTTTTTT; CDR3: CASGRDRLTNEKLFF
J: TRBJ2-7; size: .; V: TRBV7-7; D: .; DNA: TGTGCCAGCAGCCCTCATATTTCGGGCGAGCAGTACTTC; CDR3: CASSPHISGEQYF
J: TRBJ2-6; size: .; V: TRBV5-1; D: .; DNA: TGCGCCAGCAGGGGGCTAACTGGGGCCAACGTCCTGACTTTC; CDR3: CASRGLTGANVLTF
J: TRBJ1-1; size: .; V: TRBV5-8; D: .; DNA: TGTGCCAGCAGACTCGAGGGTGGAGCTGAAGCTTTCTTT; CDR3: CASRLEGGAEAFF
J: TRBJ1-1; size: .; V: TRBV6-4; D: .; DNA: TGTGCCAGCAGTGAGACAGTGAACACTGAAGCTTTCTTT; CDR3: CASSETVNTEAFF